This T cell receptor beta chain was sequenced for a study of T cell repertoires in cytomegalovirus infection. This clonotype was detected only a few times. TCRdb redid the calling of the reads with MiXCR, one entry per CDR3 protein. The sample consists of approximately 500,000 distinct CDR3 sequences, roughly 10% of them appearing once. This clonotype originated in a human donor in good health (CMV status not recorded). Some clones in this sample may be carry-over from other donors' samples. Sequenced: PBMCs.

The CDR3 sequence: CASRGQFNYGYTF. The DNA for the CDR3 is TGTGCCAGCCGAGGACAGTTTAACTATGGCTACACCTTC. The V gene is TRBV19, the J gene TRBJ1-2, with D perhaps matching TRBD1 (6 bases). Trimming took 9 bases from V and 1 from J, leaving 12 bases between them. CDR1 is LNHDA, CDR2 SQIVND, per germline (reference sequence). The CDR3 is 13 residues long. The whole variable domain, filled in from reference TRBV19 and TRBJ1-2, reads DGGITQSPKYLFRKEGQNVTLSCEQNLNHDAMYWYRQDPGQGLRLIYYSQIVNDFQKGDIAEGYSVSREKKESFPLTVTSAQKNPTAFYLCASRGQFNYGYTFGSGTRLTVV.